The clone carrying this T cell receptor (beta chain) was seen a few times. This record comes from a study of T-cell reconstitution after alpha-beta-depleted transplantation in children. Deletions cut 3 bases from V and 6 bases from J, with 15 bases between. CDR1 and CDR2 (germline): MNHEY, SMNVEV (reference sequence). CDR3 size: 14 residues. Preparation of the TCRbeta library involved a method that used unique molecular identifiers. TCRdb re-called the PCR reads with MiXCR, one entry per CDR3 protein. The sample lists 200,000 to 250,000 distinct CDR3 sequences; roughly 8.2% were seen once. The receptor comes from a male patient between 5 and 17 years old who had a stem cell transplant for acute lymphoblastic leukemia, so the T cells may come from the graft donor. The V gene is TRBV27, the J gene TRBJ2-7; D gene unclear. The sequencing here drew on PBMCs, mostly from graft donor cells, taken 180 days after TCRalphabeta/CD19-depleted stem cell transplant. CDR3 sequence reads: CASSFGPPEREQYF. The CDR3 coding sequence is TGTGCCAGCAGTTTCGGCCCCCCGGAACGCGAGCAGTACTTC.